The present T cell receptor beta chain was sequenced within a study of blood T cell repertoires in COVID-19. Study details: Donors in the United States, Italy and Spain gave samples during acute or convalescent COVID-19.

Repertoires were generated with immunoSEQ multiplex PCR, while TCRdb's copy carries only in-frame clones and drops some. The repertoire consists of some 230,000 clones, with 75% to 85% occurring once and the leading ten covering 8% to 10%. The CDR3 runs 14 residues. With 4 bases removed from V and 5 bases from J, the gap between germline ends came to 15 bases. Germline V gene lookup returns CDR1 SGHRS and CDR2 YFSETQ. The chain joins TRBV5-1 to TRBJ1-1; maybe TRBD1 (5 bases). Sequencing was done on a sample of peripheral blood. The sequence came from a woman over 75 with COVID-19, enrolled during active disease. The CDR3 spells CASSTGLLATEAFF. The CDR3 nucleotides read TGCGCCAGCAGCACGGGACTCTTGGCTACTGAAGCTTTCTTT.